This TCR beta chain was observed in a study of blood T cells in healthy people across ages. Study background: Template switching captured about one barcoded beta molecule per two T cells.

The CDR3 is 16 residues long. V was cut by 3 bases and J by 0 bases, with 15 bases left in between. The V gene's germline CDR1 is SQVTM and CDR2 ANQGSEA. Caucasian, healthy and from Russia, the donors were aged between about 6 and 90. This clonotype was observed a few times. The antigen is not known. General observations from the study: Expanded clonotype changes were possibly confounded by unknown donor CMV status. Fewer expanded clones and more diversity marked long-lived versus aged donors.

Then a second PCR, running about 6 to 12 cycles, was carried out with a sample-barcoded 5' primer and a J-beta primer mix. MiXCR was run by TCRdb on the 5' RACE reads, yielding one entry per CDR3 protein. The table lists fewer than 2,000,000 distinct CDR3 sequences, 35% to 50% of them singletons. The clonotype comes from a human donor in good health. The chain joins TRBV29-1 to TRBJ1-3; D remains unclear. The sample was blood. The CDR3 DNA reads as TGCAGCGTTGAGAAGCCCGGAATGGACTCTGGAAACACCATATATTTT. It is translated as CSVEKPGMDSGNTIYF.